Listed below are T cell receptor beta chains from one sample, sequenced in a study of neurological immune-mediated disorders. TCRdb redid the calling of the 5' RACE reads with MiXCR, one entry per CDR3 protein. The table records fewer than 30,000 distinct CDR3 sequences, 5.5% to 8% of them present only once. Sequenced: PBMCs. The receptors here all came from a woman in her thirties or forties in good health. The CDR3 runs from the conserved cysteine through the conserved F or W. Fields, in order: CDR3 length, V gene, D gene, clone size, J gene, CDR3 protein, CDR3 DNA. The D gene is left open where the match is weak. Expanded clones get a size class; other rows say once, few or many, or leave the size out.

>16|TRBV10-2|TRBD1|many|TRBJ2-7
CASSQVTGEWGYEQYF
TGCGCCAGCAGTCAAGTTACAGGGGAATGGGGGTACGAGCAGTACTTC
>13|TRBV15|.|many|TRBJ1-2
CATSRDTRQEGTF
TGTGCCACCAGCAGAGATACGCGACAGGAAGGTACCTTC
>14|TRBV20-1|TRBD1|many|TRBJ2-5
CSASRRQGDETQYF
TGCAGTGCTAGCCGGCGACAGGGTGACGAGACCCAGTACTTC
>15|TRBV5-1|TRBD1|many|TRBJ1-1
CASSFNRGERSEAFF
TGCGCCAGCAGCTTCAACAGGGGGGAGAGGTCTGAAGCTTTCTTT
>15|TRBV27|TRBD2|many|TRBJ2-1
CASTPGLAGVDEQFF
TGTGCCAGCACCCCCGGACTAGCGGGAGTGGATGAGCAGTTCTTC
>13|TRBV27|.|many|TRBJ2-5
CASSYRVGETQYF
TGTGCCAGCAGCTACAGGGTTGGCGAGACCCAGTACTTC
>13|TRBV20-1|.|many|TRBJ1-5
CSAAAGGYQPQHF
TGCAGTGCTGCGGCTGGTGGGTATCAGCCCCAGCATTTT
>14|TRBV12-3/TRBV12-4|TRBD1|medium-sized|TRBJ1-5
CASSPRDSSQPQHF
TGTGCCAGCAGTCCCAGGGACAGTTCTCAGCCCCAGCATTTT
>14|TRBV28|.|once|TRBJ2-1
CASIDPGVYNEQFF
TGTGCCAGCATTGATCCCGGCGTCTACAATGAGCAGTTCTTC
>16|TRBV20-1|.|many|TRBJ2-1
CSARDPSAGRANEQFF
TGCAGTGCTAGAGATCCTAGCGCCGGCCGGGCCAATGAGCAGTTCTTC
>15|TRBV20-1|TRBD2|many|TRBJ2-1
CSARMIGREAGEQFF
TGCAGTGCTAGAATGATCGGGCGGGAGGCAGGTGAGCAGTTCTTC
>16|TRBV28|TRBD2|.|TRBJ2-3
CASSLTSGTSEDTQYF
TGTGCCAGCAGTCTTACTAGCGGTACTTCAGAGGATACGCAGTATTTT
>15|TRBV12-3/TRBV12-4|TRBD2|many|TRBJ2-7
CASSLRAGATHEQYF
TGTGCCAGCAGTTTAAGGGCGGGAGCTACTCACGAGCAGTACTTC
>17|TRBV20-1|TRBD1|many|TRBJ1-5
CSAISPGQGVINQPQHF
TGCAGTGCTATTTCCCCGGGACAGGGGGTTATCAATCAGCCCCAGCATTTT
>17|TRBV3-1|TRBD2|many|TRBJ2-1
CASSQVGGGIGNNEQFF
TGTGCCAGCAGCCAAGTTGGGGGGGGGATCGGTAACAATGAGCAGTTCTTC
>16|TRBV5-1|TRBD1|many|TRBJ1-6
CASSLGAGGHNSPLHF
TGCGCCAGCAGCTTGGGGGCAGGGGGACATAATTCACCCCTCCACTTT
>16|TRBV6-6|.|many|TRBJ2-1
CASSFGGAGTSNEQFF
TGTGCCAGCAGTTTCGGGGGTGCCGGGACAAGCAATGAGCAGTTCTTC
>13|TRBV7-6|.|medium-sized|TRBJ2-5
CASSLGVQETQYF
TGTGCCAGCAGCTTAGGTGTCCAAGAGACCCAGTACTTC
>17|TRBV12-3/TRBV12-4|.|medium-sized|TRBJ1-6
CASSLSPRLVGDSPLHF
TGTGCCAGCAGTTTATCCCCCCGGTTGGTCGGCGATTCACCCCTCCACTTT
>21|TRBV5-1|TRBD1|many|TRBJ2-2
CASTHPNIVGTGTTNTGELFF
TGCGCCAGCACCCACCCGAACATTGTGGGGACAGGGACGACGAACACCGGGGAGCTGTTTTTT
>13|TRBV15|.|many|TRBJ2-1
CATSSELVRWQFF
TGTGCCACCAGCAGTGAATTGGTCAGGTGGCAGTTCTTC
>14|TRBV5-5|.|.|TRBJ2-7
CASSLAVEAYEQYF
TGTGCCAGCAGCTTGGCTGTAGAAGCCTACGAGCAGTACTTC
>12|TRBV20-1|TRBD2|many|TRBJ2-1
CSAQTSGNEQFF
TGCAGTGCCCAGACTAGCGGCAATGAGCAGTTCTTC
>13|TRBV5-1|.|many|TRBJ1-2
CASSLNGERGYTF
TGCGCCAGCAGCCTAAATGGGGAACGGGGCTACACCTTC
>15|TRBV5-1|.|many|TRBJ2-2
CASSKTAINTGELFF
TGCGCCAGCAGCAAGACGGCTATCAACACCGGGGAGCTGTTTTTT
>16|TRBV20-1|TRBD2|many|TRBJ2-7
CSAISPSGRTLYEQYF
TGCAGTGCTATCTCCCCTAGCGGGAGGACTCTCTACGAGCAGTACTTC
>16|TRBV7-2|.|many|TRBJ2-7
CASSSPRTGNSYEQYF
TGTGCCAGCAGCTCCCCCCGGACTGGGAACTCCTACGAGCAGTACTTC
>12|TRBV25-1|.|many|TRBJ2-7
CASSVQGYEQYF
TGTGCCAGCAGTGTACAGGGTTACGAGCAGTACTTC
>14|TRBV6-5|.|many|TRBJ2-7
CASSYRVGVSEQYF
TGTGCCAGCAGTTACAGGGTCGGGGTCTCCGAGCAGTACTTC
>14|TRBV5-1|.|.|TRBJ2-2
CASSSAVNTGELFF
TGCGCCAGCAGCTCGGCGGTGAACACCGGGGAGCTGTTTTTT
>13|TRBV15|.|many|TRBJ1-1
CATRRGLGTEAFF
TGTGCCACTCGACGGGGGCTCGGAACTGAAGCTTTCTTT
>13|TRBV20-1|.|many|TRBJ1-2
CSARQASNYGYTF
TGCAGTGCTAGACAGGCTTCTAACTATGGCTACACCTTC
>13|TRBV7-3|.|many|TRBJ1-1
CASSLQPNTEAFF
TGTGCCAGCAGCTTACAGCCGAACACTGAAGCTTTCTTT
>15|TRBV19|TRBD2|many|TRBJ2-7
CASSNPGLAGVEQYF
TGTGCCAGTAGTAACCCGGGACTAGCGGGAGTCGAGCAGTACTTC
>13|TRBV20-1|.|medium-sized|TRBJ2-2
CSANDVNTGELFF
TGCAGTGCTAATGATGTTAACACCGGGGAGCTGTTTTTT
>13|TRBV6-1|.|many|TRBJ2-7
CASSFGPPYEQYF
TGTGCCAGCAGTTTTGGACCACCCTACGAGCAGTACTTC
>16|TRBV20-1|.|many|TRBJ1-2
CSARDWSGFTNYGYTF
TGCAGTGCTAGAGATTGGAGCGGGTTTACGAACTATGGCTACACCTTC
>12|TRBV20-1|.|many|TRBJ2-1
CSATGRDYEQFF
TGCAGTGCCACAGGCCGGGACTATGAGCAGTTCTTC
>13|TRBV29-1|.|many|TRBJ2-3
CSVDGLRADTQYF
TGCAGCGTTGACGGTCTGAGGGCAGATACGCAGTATTTT
>17|TRBV28|.|many|TRBJ2-7
CASSSFSSLLGANEQYF
TGTGCCAGCAGTTCATTCTCGAGTTTGCTAGGGGCCAACGAGCAGTACTTC
>14|TRBV29-1|TRBD1|many|TRBJ1-1
CSVEERTGGSEAFF
TGCAGCGTTGAAGAGCGGACAGGGGGCTCTGAAGCTTTCTTT
>17|TRBV20-1|.|medium-sized|TRBJ2-2
CSARDPGTREDTGELFF
TGCAGTGCTAGAGATCCGGGAACCAGGGAGGACACCGGGGAGCTGTTTTTT
>10|TRBV20-1|.|many|TRBJ2-7
CSARTLEQYF
TGCAGTGCTCGGACGTTGGAGCAGTACTTC
>12|TRBV29-1|.|many|TRBJ2-7
CSGRHASDVQYF
TGCAGCGGACGACACGCCTCCGACGTGCAGTACTTC
>14|TRBV5-1|TRBD2|many|TRBJ2-1
CASSSTSTYNEQFF
TGCGCCAGCAGCTCGACTAGCACCTACAATGAGCAGTTCTTC
>18|TRBV19|TRBD2|few|TRBJ2-1
CATNQLAGGPRSYNEQFF
TGTGCCACCAACCAACTAGCGGGAGGGCCCCGCTCCTACAATGAGCAGTTCTTC
>14|TRBV20-1|TRBD2|many|TRBJ2-1
CSASSETGGNEQFF
TGCAGTGCTAGTTCAGAGACGGGGGGCAATGAGCAGTTCTTC
>14|TRBV7-8|.|many|TRBJ1-4
CASTQGVTNEKLFF
TGTGCCAGCACCCAGGGAGTGACTAATGAAAAACTGTTTTTT
>14|TRBV5-1|.|many|TRBJ2-7
CASSPTGSNHEQYF
TGCGCCAGCAGCCCGACCGGGAGCAACCACGAGCAGTACTTC
>13|TRBV6-2/TRBV6-3|.|medium-sized|TRBJ2-7
CASRWTGSYEQYF
TGTGCCAGCCGTTGGACTGGCTCCTACGAGCAGTACTTC
>12|TRBV20-1|.|many|TRBJ1-1
CSARDGGSEAFF
TGCAGTGCTAGAGATGGCGGATCTGAAGCTTTCTTT
>17|TRBV6-2/TRBV6-3|.|many|TRBJ2-1
CASSPRLLPGAMNEQFF
TGTGCCAGCAGCCCTAGGCTTCTCCCGGGAGCAATGAATGAGCAGTTCTTC
>17|TRBV5-1|TRBD2|many|TRBJ2-6
CASSSWAGGSGANVLTF
TGCGCCAGCAGCTCTTGGGCGGGAGGATCTGGGGCCAACGTCCTGACTTTC
>12|TRBV7-2|.|many|TRBJ2-1
CASSLISFEQFF
TGTGCCAGCAGCTTAATCTCTTTTGAGCAGTTCTTC
>15|TRBV7-2|TRBD1|many|TRBJ2-7
CASRSPGQGPYEQYF
TGTGCCAGCAGATCGCCGGGACAGGGACCCTACGAGCAGTACTTC
>15|TRBV20-1|.|medium-sized|TRBJ2-1
CSARGDIRSYNEQFF
TGCAGTGCTAGGGGAGACATACGCTCCTACAATGAGCAGTTCTTC
>15|TRBV7-3|.|many|TRBJ2-5
CASSLTYGSGETQYF
TGTGCCAGCAGCTTAACATACGGGAGCGGAGAGACCCAGTACTTC
>17|TRBV20-1|.|.|TRBJ2-3
CSARVPPRGGSTDTQYF
TGCAGTGCTAGAGTTCCCCCCAGGGGAGGGAGCACAGATACGCAGTATTTT
>15|TRBV25-1|.|many|TRBJ1-4
CASGGSGGADEKLFF
TGTGCCAGCGGGGGGTCGGGGGGCGCGGATGAAAAACTGTTTTTT